This record covers a single T cell receptor (beta chain). What it binds is not known. The data originate from a study of T cell repertoires in cytomegalovirus infection. The overall study: Recently identified HLA-C-restricted and well-studied HLA-B-restricted CMV epitopes were used. Indicated by public TCR beta signatures were CMV infection and matching HLA type. Study-level findings and limits: Ex vivo responses were dominated by HLA-C-restricted CMV-specific TCR beta clonotypes. Public TCR beta family frequency separated CMV-and-HLA carriers, including in an independent cohort.

The CDR3 runs 16 residues. The J segment lost 0 bases and the V segment lost 8 bases, leaving 8 bases of the junction unmatched. From the reads, TCRdb called clonotypes with MiXCR, one entry per CDR3 protein. The sample includes 700,000 to 950,000 distinct CDR3 sequences, approximately 32% seen only once; the top ten take 9.5% to 15%. This specimen was cultured CD8+ T cells from PBMCs, taken from culture after CMV antigen stimulation. The chain links TRBV12-3 or TRBV12-4 to TRBJ2-3; 10 bases are a match to TRBD2. The receptor was isolated from a human donor in good health (CMV status not recorded). Some clones in this sample may be carry-over from other donors' samples. DNA of the CDR3: TGTGCCAGCTATCTAGCGGGGGCCTCTAGCACAGATACGCAGTATTTT. Its protein product is CASYLAGASSTDTQYF.